Listed below are T cell receptor beta chains from one sample, sequenced in a study of T cells after yellow fever vaccination. TCRdb ran MiXCR on the 5' RACE reads and lists one entry per CDR3 protein. The sample has about 85,000 distinct CDR3 sequences, 10% to 15% seen once. Sequences were derived from CD8+ T cells not binding an NS4B(214-222) dextramer, sorted from PBMCs, sampled approximately 22 days after the first yellow fever vaccination. The source of these receptors is a man younger than 30 who received the YFV17D yellow fever vaccine. Both conserved end residues are part of each CDR3. The order of the fields is D gene, clone size, J gene, V gene, CDR3 DNA, CDR3 protein. A D gene is named only where the DNA matches it firmly. Size values are once, few and many counts, or a class for expanded clones, and some rows have none.

-	-	TRBJ2-2	TRBV28	-	CASSFWFGAGELFF
TRBD2	few	TRBJ2-7	TRBV4-2	TGTGCCAGCAGCCAAGAAACTAGCGGGGTTTACGAGCAGTACTTC	CASSQETSGVYEQYF
-	few	TRBJ1-2	TRBV19	TGTGCCAGTAGTATCTCGGCAGTAAAATATGGCTACACCTTC	CASSISAVKYGYTF
TRBD1	-	TRBJ2-7	TRBV6-4	TGTGCCAGCAGCCGGGACAGGGCGACTGACGAGCAGTACTTC	CASSRDRATDEQYF
-	-	TRBJ2-7	TRBV5-6	TGTGCCAGCAGCTTGACAGGCTCCTACGAGCAGTACTTC	CASSLTGSYEQYF
TRBD2	few	TRBJ2-3	TRBV4-1	TGCGCCAGCAGCCAGGGGGGTAGCGGGGGTATGGATACGCAGTATTTT	CASSQGGSGGMDTQYF
TRBD2	few	TRBJ2-2	TRBV6-2/TRBV6-3	TGTGCCAGCAGCTCCCTTCGGCGGGGGGGCGTGGGCACCGGGGAGCTGTTTTTT	CASSSLRRGGVGTGELFF
-	-	TRBJ1-5	TRBV7-9	TGTGCCAGCAGCCAAGGGGATGGGGGGTATCAGCCCCAGCATTTT	CASSQGDGGYQPQHF
TRBD2	many	TRBJ2-2	TRBV2	TGTGCCAGCAGTATTAGCGGGGACTCTCCCGGGGAGCTGTTTTTT	CASSISGDSPGELFF
-	-	TRBJ2-2	TRBV4-1	TGCGCCAGCAGCCAAGGGGCGGGGGCGATCGGGGAGCTGTTTTTT	CASSQGAGAIGELFF
-	-	TRBJ2-1	TRBV12-3/TRBV12-4	TGTGCCAGCAGTTGGTACGGTAATGAGCAGTTCTTC	CASSWYGNEQFF
-	few	TRBJ2-5	TRBV10-3	TGTGCCATCAGTGAGTCGACAGAACTAGAAGAGACCCAGTACTTC	CAISESTELEETQYF
-	-	TRBJ2-3	TRBV9	TGTGCCAGCAGCCCGGGCCGCAATACGCAGTATTTT	CASSPGRNTQYF
-	few	TRBJ2-2	TRBV27	TGTGCCAGCGGGTCGGCGGGGATAATTAAGACCGGGGAGCTGTTTTTT	CASGSAGIIKTGELFF
-	-	TRBJ2-2	TRBV19	TGTGCCAGTAAGCCAGGGAACACCGGGGAGCTGTTTTTT	CASKPGNTGELFF
-	many	TRBJ2-5	TRBV28	TGTGCCAGCAGTGAGACAGGCGACCAAGAGACCCAGTACTTC	CASSETGDQETQYF
-	few	TRBJ2-3	TRBV6-4	TGTGCCAGCAGTGATGGGGGGACCACAGATACGCAGTATTTT	CASSDGGTTDTQYF
-	many	TRBJ1-2	TRBV24-1	TGTGCCACCAGTGATTCGGACAGACCTAACTATGGCTACACCTTC	CATSDSDRPNYGYTF
-	few	TRBJ2-1	TRBV12-3/TRBV12-4	TGTGCCAGCAGTCCTTATCTGGGGGAGTTCAATGAGCAGTTCTTC	CASSPYLGEFNEQFF
-	few	TRBJ2-1	TRBV6-1	TGTGCCAGCAGCCTGGTGGAGACTAGGAACTACAATGAGCAGTTCTTC	CASSLVETRNYNEQFF
TRBD1	-	TRBJ2-3	TRBV7-9	TGTGCCAGCACCCCCCGCCCAGGGGGCCCCACAGATACGCAGTATTTT	CASTPRPGGPTDTQYF
TRBD1	few	TRBJ2-7	TRBV6-1	TGTGCCAGCACTATAAACAGGGGGCCCTACGAGCAGTACTTC	CASTINRGPYEQYF
-	-	TRBJ2-2	TRBV29-1	TGCAGCGTTGAAAGGACTGAACGCGGGGAGCTGTTTTTT	CSVERTERGELFF
-	few	TRBJ1-6	TRBV27	TGTGCCAGCGGAATGCGGGGGGGGAGGTATAATTCACCCCTCCACTTT	CASGMRGGRYNSPLHF
TRBD1	few	TRBJ2-1	TRBV28	TGTGCCAGCAGTTTATTAGGACAGGGGAGAGGGAATGAGCAGTTCTTC	CASSLLGQGRGNEQFF
-	-	TRBJ1-4	TRBV9	TGTGCCAGCAGCGCCGCGGACTGGACTAATGAAAAACTGTTTTTT	CASSAADWTNEKLFF
TRBD2	few	TRBJ2-4	TRBV6-2/TRBV6-3	TGTGCCAGCAGTGGGACTAGCGGGGAAGGGGACATTCAGTACTTC	CASSGTSGEGDIQYF
TRBD1	-	TRBJ2-7	TRBV6-2/TRBV6-3	TGTGCCAGCAGTTACCGGGACAGGGGTCCCGAGCAGTACTTC	CASSYRDRGPEQYF
-	-	TRBJ1-5	TRBV19	TGTGCCAGTAGTATCAGTCTAAATCAGCCCCAGCATTTT	CASSISLNQPQHF
TRBD2	-	TRBJ2-1	TRBV9	TGTGCCAGCAGCGTAGGGACTAGCGGAAATGAGCAGTTCTTC	CASSVGTSGNEQFF
-	-	TRBJ1-2	TRBV10-3	TGTGCCATCAGTGAGTCGCGTCCGCTTCCCAACTATGGCTACACCTTC	CAISESRPLPNYGYTF
TRBD2	-	TRBJ2-1	TRBV19	TGTGCCAGTAGTATTAGCGGGGGGGCCTTTGAGCAGTTCTTC	CASSISGGAFEQFF
TRBD1	-	TRBJ2-2	TRBV9	TGTGCCAGCAGCGCGCCACAGGGGGCGAACACCGGGGAGCTGTTTTTT	CASSAPQGANTGELFF
-	-	TRBJ1-5	TRBV7-8	TGTGCCAGCAGCCCCCTATTTAGCAATCAGCCCCAGCATTTT	CASSPLFSNQPQHF
-	-	TRBJ2-7	TRBV5-1	TGCGCCAGCAGCTTGGCCGGGCAAGGCCTCACTCTCCACGAGCAGTACTTC	CASSLAGQGLTLHEQYF
-	-	TRBJ2-7	TRBV4-2	TGTGCCAGCAGCCAAAACTTGGGGTACGAGCAGTACTTC	CASSQNLGYEQYF
-	-	TRBJ1-5	TRBV19	TGTGCCAGTAGTACCGTCGACGGATACAATCAGCCCCAGCATTTT	CASSTVDGYNQPQHF
-	-	TRBJ2-7	TRBV2	TGTGCCAGCAGTGAAGTAGGGACCACCTACGAGCAGTACTTC	CASSEVGTTYEQYF
-	few	TRBJ2-6	TRBV12-3/TRBV12-4	TGTGCCAGCAGATATCGAACAGGGAACTCTGGGGCCAACGTCCTGACTTTC	CASRYRTGNSGANVLTF
-	many	TRBJ2-7	TRBV5-6	TGTGCCAGCAGCTCCCTGACGTCAAGTCAGTACTTC	CASSSLTSSQYF
-	-	TRBJ2-1	TRBV4-3	TGCGCCAGCAGCCAACTAGCGCAGGGTTACAATGAGCAGTTCTTC	CASSQLAQGYNEQFF
-	few	TRBJ2-1	TRBV5-8	TGTGCCAGCAGCTTGGACTGGAACAATGAGCAGTTCTTC	CASSLDWNNEQFF
TRBD2	-	TRBJ2-4	TRBV7-2	TGTGCCAGCAGCCCTAGCGGGGGGGCGGCCAAAAACATTCAGTACTTC	CASSPSGGAAKNIQYF
-	few	TRBJ2-5	TRBV4-3	TGCGCCAGCAGCCAAGGCGCGATAGTCCCATGGGAGACCCAGTACTTC	CASSQGAIVPWETQYF
-	-	TRBJ2-1	TRBV5-6	TGTGCCAGCAGGGCAGAATACCCCAGCTCCTACAATGAGCAGTTCTTC	CASRAEYPSSYNEQFF
TRBD2	few	TRBJ2-3	TRBV28	TGTGCCAGCAGTTACCGACTAGCGGGGGGACGAGATACGCAGTATTTT	CASSYRLAGGRDTQYF
TRBD2	-	TRBJ2-3	TRBV9	TGTGCCAGCAGCGTTGGCGGGGGGGCCTTAGATACGCAGTATTTT	CASSVGGGALDTQYF
-	few	TRBJ2-6	TRBV15	TGTGCCACCAGCAGCCAAGGGGGATCTGGGGCCAACGTCCTGACTTTC	CATSSQGGSGANVLTF
-	few	TRBJ2-5	TRBV7-9	TGTGCCAGCAGCTTGCAGGGGACTGAGACCCAGTACTTC	CASSLQGTETQYF